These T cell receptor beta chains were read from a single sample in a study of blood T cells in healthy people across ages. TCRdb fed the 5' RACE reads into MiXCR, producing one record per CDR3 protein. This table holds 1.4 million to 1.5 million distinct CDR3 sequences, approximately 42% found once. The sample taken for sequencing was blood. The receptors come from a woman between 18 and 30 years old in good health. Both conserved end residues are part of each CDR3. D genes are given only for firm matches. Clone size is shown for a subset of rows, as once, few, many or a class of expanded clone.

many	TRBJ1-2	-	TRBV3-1	CASSRGTNYGYTF	TGTGCCAGCAGCCGGGGGACGAACTATGGCTACACCTTC
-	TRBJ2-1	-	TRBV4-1	CASSQVGVIQFF	TGCGCCAGCAGCCAAGTAGGGGTAATCCAGTTCTTC
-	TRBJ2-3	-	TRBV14	CASSQGFLADTQYF	TGTGCCAGCAGCCAAGGCTTTTTGGCAGATACGCAGTATTTT
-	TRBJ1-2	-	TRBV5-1	CASSLEGFGYIF	TGCGCCAGCAGCTTAGAGGGGTTCGGCTACATCTTC
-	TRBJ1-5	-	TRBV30	CAWSSGDNQPQHF	TGTGCCTGGAGTTCAGGGGACAATCAGCCCCAGCATTTT
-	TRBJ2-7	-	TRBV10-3	CAIQQDEMYEQYF	TGTGCCATCCAGCAGGACGAAATGTACGAGCAGTACTTC
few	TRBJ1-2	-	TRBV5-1	CASSLGGEYGYTF	TGCGCCAGCAGCTTGGGAGGGGAATATGGCTACACCTTC
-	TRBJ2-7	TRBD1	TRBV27	CASSLSGGKAYEQYF	TGTGCCAGCAGTTTATCAGGGGGCAAGGCCTACGAGCAGTACTTC
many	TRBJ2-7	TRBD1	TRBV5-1	CASSSGDSSYEQYF	TGTGCCAGCAGCTCCGGGGACAGCTCCTACGAGCAGTACTTC
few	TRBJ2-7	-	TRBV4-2	CASSPRGSGVDIYEQYF	TGTGCCAGCAGCCCGAGGGGGTCGGGAGTCGACATCTACGAGCAGTACTTC
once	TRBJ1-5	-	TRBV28	CASSLERDNQPQHF	TGTGCCAGCAGTTTAGAGCGAGATAATCAGCCCCAGCATTTT
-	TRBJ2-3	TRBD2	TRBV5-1	CASSPAPTSGRNTQYF	TGCGCCAGCAGCCCCGCCCCTACTAGCGGGAGAAATACGCAGTATTTT
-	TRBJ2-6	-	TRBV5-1	CASSLRGADSGANVLTF	TGCGCCAGCAGCTTACGGGGAGCGGACTCTGGGGCCAACGTCCTGACTTTC
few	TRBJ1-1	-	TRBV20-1	CSGRGATEAFF	TGCAGTGGGAGGGGGGCCACTGAAGCTTTCTTT
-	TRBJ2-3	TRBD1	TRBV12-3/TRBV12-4	CASSLNRGADTQYF	TGTGCCAGCAGTTTGAACAGGGGCGCAGATACGCAGTATTTT
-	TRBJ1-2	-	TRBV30	CASLLLDSYGYTF	TGTGCCTCCCTACTTCTCGACAGCTATGGCTACACCTTC
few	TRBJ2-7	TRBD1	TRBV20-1	CSAPTGSGSYEQYF	TGCAGTGCCCCGACAGGGAGTGGATCCTACGAGCAGTACTTC
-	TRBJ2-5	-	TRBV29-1	CSAETGAGGETQYF	TGCAGCGCCGAAACCGGGGCGGGTGGAGAGACCCAGTACTTC
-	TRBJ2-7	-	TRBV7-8	CASTHNRVESYEQYF	TGTGCCAGCACCCACAACAGGGTGGAGTCCTACGAGCAGTACTTC
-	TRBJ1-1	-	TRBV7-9	CATLTTNTEAFF	TGTGCCACCCTGACAACGAACACTGAAGCTTTCTTT
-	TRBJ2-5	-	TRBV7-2	CASSLGTRAGAKTQYF	TGTGCCAGCAGCTTAGGTACCCGGGCAGGGGCGAAGACCCAGTACTTC
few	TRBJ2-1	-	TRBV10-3	CAISGGSTSYNEQFF	TGTGCCATCAGCGGCGGATCTACCTCCTACAATGAGCAGTTCTTC
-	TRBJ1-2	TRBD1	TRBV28	CASSPRGQAVRGYTF	TGTGCCAGCAGCCCCCGCGGACAGGCTGTTAGAGGCTACACCTTC
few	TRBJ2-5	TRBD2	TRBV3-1	CASSQGVGTSGQETQYF	TGTGCCAGCAGCCAAGGCGTTGGGACTAGCGGCCAAGAGACCCAGTACTTC
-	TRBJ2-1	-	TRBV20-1	CSAPPAQGREQFF	TGCAGTGCCCCCCCCGCACAGGGCCGTGAGCAGTTCTTC
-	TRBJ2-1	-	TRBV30	CAWMTAEYPNEQFF	TGTGCCTGGATGACCGCGGAATACCCCAATGAGCAGTTCTTC